The clone carrying this T cell receptor beta chain occurred a few times. Its cognate antigen is unknown. The data were taken from a study of T cell repertoires in cytomegalovirus infection. The trim removed 0 bases at V and 14 bases at J, leaving 6 bases unmatched. Germline V gene data show CDR1 as DFQATT and CDR2 as SNEGSKA (reference sequence). The CDR3 consists of 12 residues. In TCRdb, the reads were re-called with MiXCR into one record per CDR3 protein. The sample shows more than 250,000 distinct CDR3 sequences, around a quarter of them seen only once. The clonotype originates from a human donor in good health (CMV status not recorded). Some clones in this sample may be carry-over from other donors' samples. V gene TRBV20-1 combines with J gene TRBJ2-3; 9 nucleotides match TRBD2. Sequencing used cultured PBMCs, obtained from culture after CMV antigen stimulation. Here the CDR3 DNA reads TGCAGTGCTAGAGAGGGACTAGCTCAACTGTATTTT. Amino acid sequence: CSAREGLAQLYF.